These 5 T cell receptor beta chains came from one sample sequenced in a study of tumor and adjacent non-tumor tissue in lung cancer. A modified ARM-PCR protocol with three rounds of nested PCR amplified TCRbeta. From the multiplex PCR reads, TCRdb called clonotypes with MiXCR, one entry per CDR3 protein. The table has 60,000 or so distinct CDR3 sequences, roughly 57% seen once. No cell sorting was done before RNA was extracted from the tissue. The normal lung tissue was taken more than 3 cm from the tumor edge. Sequencing used distant non-tumor lung tissue. These receptors all come from a man between 65 and 85 years old with non-small cell lung cancer.

This clonotype was observed many times. The gene calls are TRBV20-1 and TRBJ2-1; 9 nucleotides agree with TRBD2. V lost 0 bases and J lost 3; bases outside the gene matches: 12. The length of the CDR3 is 18 residues. Looked up from germline, CDR1 is DFQATT and CDR2 is SNEGSKA (reference sequence). CDR3 coding DNA: TGCAGTGCTAGAGATAGCGGGAGAGGAAGGGTTTTCTACAATGAGCAGTTCTTC. It translates to CSARDSGRGRVFYNEQFF.

Comments on this clonotype: With a much larger clone just one base away, this may be a read error. This chain uses TRBV10-3 with TRBJ2-7, with D tentatively TRBD2 (5 bases). The V and J ends lost 8 bases and 2 bases respectively, with 16 bases between them. The CDR3 totals 14 residues. Germline V gene sequence: CDR1 ENHRY, CDR2 SYGVKD. The CDR3 region is CAIAPGGGTYEQYF. DNA of the CDR3: TGTGCCATCGCGCCCGGAGGCGGAACCTACGAGCAGTACTTC.

Remarks on this clonotype: Mismatch with germline at one junction end may stem from a read error. This rearrangement joins TRBV5-6 to TRBJ2-7, with D perhaps given as TRBD1 or TRBD2 (5 bases each). The CDR3 has 13 residues. The V gene's germline CDR1 is SGHDT and CDR2 YYEEEE. CDR3 amino acids: CDSSRGRDHEQYF. CDR3 coding DNA: TGTGACAGCAGCCGGGGCAGGGACCACGAGCAGTACTTC.

Concerning this clonotype: One base away lies a much larger clone, so this may be a sequencing read error. The chain's CDR3 is CSVDGVAGNDQFF. CDR3 nucleotides: TGCAGCGTTGACGGAGTGGCCGGAAATGATCAGTTCTTC. The rearrangement links TRBV29-1 to TRBJ2-1; the D is unclear. The CDR3 loop spans 13 amino acids. Germline V gives CDR1 SQVTM, CDR2 ANQGSEA.

This chain uses TRBV19 with TRBJ1-1; TRBD1 is a possible D gene (5 bases). The germline gives CDR1 LNHDA, CDR2 SQIVND (reference sequence). V gave up 4 bases and J gave up 4 bases, with 16 bases separating them. The CDR3 consists of 15 residues. CDR3 in DNA: TGTGCCAGTAGTACCCTGACCAGGGAATCCACTGAAGCTTTCTTT. Its protein product is CASSTLTRESTEAFF.